The clone carrying this T cell receptor (beta chain) was observed at least ten times. MiXCR was run by TCRdb on the RT-PCR reads, yielding one entry per CDR3 protein. The sample lists roughly 230,000 distinct CDR3 sequences, roughly 15% occurring once. This CDR3 is built from 15 residues. After removal of 7 bases from V and 6 bases from J, the junction contained 7 bases not matched to a gene. Germline V CDR1 and CDR2: LNHDA, SQIVND (reference sequence). This sample is part of a study of patients and donors after allogeneic stem cell transplantation. V gene TRBV19 combines with J gene TRBJ2-1; 12 bases are shared with TRBD2. Material for sequencing was blood, either unsorted or a sorted T cell fraction (not recorded which). This TCR came from a human donor who was either an allogeneic HSCT recipient or a stem cell or donor lymphocyte infusion donor (not recorded which). It is not recorded whose cells these are; they may come from a transplant donor. The CDR3 DNA is TGTGCCAGTACCCCTAGCGGGAGGGCCGCCAATGAGCAGTTCTTC. It specifies CASTPSGRAANEQFF.